The rows below give T cell receptor beta chains drawn from one sample of a study of blood T cell repertoires in COVID-19. Some clones are missing from TCRdb's copy, which holds only in-frame ones; the method was immunoSEQ multiplex PCR. The sample records 200,000 to 250,000 clones, around 89% being singletons. The specimen sequenced was PBMCs or T cells enriched from blood (not recorded which). The receptor set was obtained from a woman aged 18-29 years in a cohort exposed to, infected with or recovered from COVID-19 (not recorded which). CDR3s include the opening cysteine and the closing phenylalanine or tryptophan. The order of the fields is clone size, D gene, J gene, V gene, CDR3 length, CDR3 protein, CDR3 DNA. A D gene is named only where the DNA matches it firmly. Not every row has a clone size; where given, it reads once, few, many or a size class.

clone_size: -; d_call: TRBD1; j_call: TRBJ1-1; v_call: TRBV7-9; cdr3_length: 13; cdr3_aa: CASSLTGDTEAFF; cdr3_nt: TGTGCCAGCAGCTTAACAGGGGACACTGAAGCTTTCTTT
clone_size: -; d_call: -; j_call: TRBJ2-7; v_call: TRBV5-1; cdr3_length: 14; cdr3_aa: CASKVQGGSYEQYF; cdr3_nt: TGCGCCAGCAAGGTCCAGGGAGGCTCCTACGAGCAGTACTTC
clone_size: -; d_call: -; j_call: TRBJ2-3; v_call: TRBV5-1; cdr3_length: 13; cdr3_aa: CASRGLVTDTQYF; cdr3_nt: TGCGCCAGCAGGGGGCTGGTCACAGATACGCAGTATTTT
clone_size: once; d_call: -; j_call: TRBJ1-5; v_call: TRBV2; cdr3_length: 16; cdr3_aa: CASSSRGWVSNQPQHF; cdr3_nt: TGTGCCAGCAGTTCTCGGGGGTGGGTAAGCAATCAGCCCCAGCATTTT
clone_size: -; d_call: -; j_call: TRBJ1-1; v_call: TRBV7-9; cdr3_length: 14; cdr3_aa: CASSPAGGYTEAFF; cdr3_nt: TGTGCCAGCAGCCCCGCTGGCGGTTACACTGAAGCTTTCTTT
clone_size: -; d_call: TRBD1; j_call: TRBJ2-1; v_call: TRBV28; cdr3_length: 15; cdr3_aa: CASSPPQGEVDEQFF; cdr3_nt: TGTGCCAGCAGTCCTCCACAGGGGGAGGTCGATGAGCAGTTCTTC
clone_size: -; d_call: TRBD1; j_call: TRBJ1-1; v_call: TRBV5-8; cdr3_length: 15; cdr3_aa: CASSTGQGRGTEAFF; cdr3_nt: TGTGCCAGCAGCACGGGACAGGGGAGGGGCACTGAAGCTTTCTTT
clone_size: -; d_call: TRBD2; j_call: TRBJ2-7; v_call: TRBV5-1; cdr3_length: 15; cdr3_aa: CASSVAGGPIYEQYF; cdr3_nt: TGCGCCAGCAGCGTAGCGGGAGGCCCCATCTACGAGCAGTACTTC
clone_size: -; d_call: TRBD2; j_call: TRBJ2-7; v_call: TRBV7-6; cdr3_length: 15; cdr3_aa: CASSLGLAGPYEQYF; cdr3_nt: TGTGCCAGCAGCTTAGGTTTAGCGGGACCATACGAGCAGTACTTC
clone_size: -; d_call: -; j_call: TRBJ1-1; v_call: TRBV29-1; cdr3_length: 14; cdr3_aa: CSVESHGGYTEAFF; cdr3_nt: TGCAGCGTTGAATCCCACGGGGGGTACACTGAAGCTTTCTTT
clone_size: -; d_call: TRBD1; j_call: TRBJ1-2; v_call: TRBV9; cdr3_length: 13; cdr3_aa: CASSVLPGQGYTF; cdr3_nt: TGTGCCAGCAGCGTACTGCCGGGACAGGGCTACACCTTC